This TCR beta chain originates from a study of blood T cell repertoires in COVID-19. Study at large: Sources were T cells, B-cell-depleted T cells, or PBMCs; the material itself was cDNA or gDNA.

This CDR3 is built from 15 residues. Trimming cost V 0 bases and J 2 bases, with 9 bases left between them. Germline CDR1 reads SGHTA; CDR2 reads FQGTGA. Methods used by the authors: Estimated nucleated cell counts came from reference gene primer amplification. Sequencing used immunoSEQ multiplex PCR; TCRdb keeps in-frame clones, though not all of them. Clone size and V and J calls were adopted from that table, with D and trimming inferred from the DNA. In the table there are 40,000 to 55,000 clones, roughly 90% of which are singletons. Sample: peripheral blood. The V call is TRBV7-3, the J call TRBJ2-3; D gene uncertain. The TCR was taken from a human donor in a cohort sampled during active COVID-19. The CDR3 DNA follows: TGTGCCAGCAGCTTAACGTTACAGAACACAGATACGCAGTATTTT. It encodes CASSLTLQNTDTQYF.